Listed below are T cell receptor beta chains from one sample, sequenced in a study of shared clonotypes between healthy human individuals. Repertoires were generated with immunoSEQ multiplex PCR, while TCRdb's copy carries only in-frame clones and drops some. The table shows roughly 300,000 clones, with around 86% occurring only once. Sequenced sample: memory CD8+ T cells sorted from blood. These receptors originate from a man aged 18-30 years in good health. Each CDR3 is given with its conserved first and last residue. Expanded clones get a size class; other rows say once, few or many, or leave the size out.

v_gene	abundance	j_gene	CDR3aa
TRBV5-1	.	TRBJ1-1	CASSPVVIQDTEAFF
TRBV5-1	.	TRBJ2-7	CASSLTVGATYEQYF
TRBV6-1	.	TRBJ2-7	CASSEARMGKGYGEQYF
TRBV11-2	many	TRBJ2-7	CASSLVTGSYEQYF
TRBV13	.	TRBJ2-7	CASTGGAAASYEQYF
TRBV11-1	.	TRBJ1-1	CASSRDWNTEAFF
TRBV19	few	TRBJ1-2	CASSIDLDSYGYTF
TRBV6-5	.	TRBJ1-1	CASSSAPGTEAFF
TRBV10-3	few	TRBJ2-5	CAISDSGLAGAETQYF
TRBV29-1	.	TRBJ1-1	CSDLQDANTEAFF
TRBV6-1	few	TRBJ2-5	CASSAFPGLAAETQYF
TRBV27	.	TRBJ1-5	CASRGTGGVNSNQPQHF
TRBV27	.	TRBJ2-2	CASSLSIFTGELFF
TRBV5-1	.	TRBJ2-3	CASRNSGVDADTQYF
TRBV27	.	TRBJ1-2	CASSLSYDGTGIYYGYTF
TRBV6-4	once	TRBJ2-5	CADPGGAGGETQYF
TRBV30	many	TRBJ1-5	CAWSVWGGNQPQHF